In this sample, the clone carrying this T cell receptor (beta chain) turned up many times. Its cognate antigen is unknown. This sample is drawn from a study of T cells in Graves' hyperthyroidism and ophthalmopathy. Amplification yielded TCR beta CDR3 regions, with RNA transcripts as the source. A set of HTBI primers served as the primers for a first-round RT-PCR of the TCR CDR3. TCRdb passed the multiplex PCR reads through MiXCR, listing each CDR3 protein once. The top ten hold under 55% of the sample, which has almost 500,000 distinct CDR3 sequences, 22% seen once. V was clipped by 4 bases and J by 1 base; unmatched bases: 5. Germline CDR1 is SGHTA and CDR2 is FQGTGA. The CDR3 runs 16 residues. Diagnosing involved the use of clinical symptoms, serum thyroxine and TRAb, thyroid ultrasound and orbital computed tomography. Each 10 ml fresh peripheral blood draw supplied the PBMCs. Study conclusions and caveats: In the blood, most expanded thyroid clonotypes above 0.001 appeared as well.

The sequence was obtained from a woman in her 70s with Graves' ophthalmopathy. Sequencing used blood. The chain employs TRBV7-3 and TRBJ2-5, with 11 nucleotides matching TRBD2. The CDR3 nucleotides read TGTGCCAGCAGCTCGCTAGGACTAGCGGGCCAAGAGACCCAGTACTTC. Residues: CASSSLGLAGQETQYF. Supplemented by reference TRBV7-3 and TRBJ2-5, the full variable domain reads GAGVSQTPSNKVTEKGKYVELRCDPISGHTALYWYRQSLGQGPEFLIYFQGTGAADDSGLPNDRFFAVRPEGSVSTLKIQRTERGDSAVYLCASSSLGLAGQETQYFGPGTRLLVL.